This T cell receptor (beta chain) was recovered during a study of STAT5B mutations in CD4+ large granular lymphocyte leukemia. Whole-study context: Healthy donors showed HLA-associated enrichment of the CDR3 'QG' motif. Study findings and constraints: TRBV06-family usage was enriched in top patient clones (8/27) versus controls (2/35).

There are 13 residues in the CDR3. Germline CDR1 SEHNR, CDR2 FQNEAQ (reference sequence). Trimming left V 6 bases short and J 5 bases short, with 11 bases between. The table came from immunoSEQ multiplex PCR; TCRdb's copy has only in-frame clones and leaves some out. The table has 31,000 or so clones, around 82% seen once. With respect to this clone: The target antigen is unknown.

This chain links TRBV7-9 with TRBJ2-1; a possible D gene is TRBD2 (5 bases). Material: CD4+ T cells from blood buffy coats. The sequence derives from a human donor in good health. For the CDR3, the DNA is TGTGCCAGCAGTTCCGGGGTTCACAATGAGCAGTTCTTC. It codes for CASSSGVHNEQFF.